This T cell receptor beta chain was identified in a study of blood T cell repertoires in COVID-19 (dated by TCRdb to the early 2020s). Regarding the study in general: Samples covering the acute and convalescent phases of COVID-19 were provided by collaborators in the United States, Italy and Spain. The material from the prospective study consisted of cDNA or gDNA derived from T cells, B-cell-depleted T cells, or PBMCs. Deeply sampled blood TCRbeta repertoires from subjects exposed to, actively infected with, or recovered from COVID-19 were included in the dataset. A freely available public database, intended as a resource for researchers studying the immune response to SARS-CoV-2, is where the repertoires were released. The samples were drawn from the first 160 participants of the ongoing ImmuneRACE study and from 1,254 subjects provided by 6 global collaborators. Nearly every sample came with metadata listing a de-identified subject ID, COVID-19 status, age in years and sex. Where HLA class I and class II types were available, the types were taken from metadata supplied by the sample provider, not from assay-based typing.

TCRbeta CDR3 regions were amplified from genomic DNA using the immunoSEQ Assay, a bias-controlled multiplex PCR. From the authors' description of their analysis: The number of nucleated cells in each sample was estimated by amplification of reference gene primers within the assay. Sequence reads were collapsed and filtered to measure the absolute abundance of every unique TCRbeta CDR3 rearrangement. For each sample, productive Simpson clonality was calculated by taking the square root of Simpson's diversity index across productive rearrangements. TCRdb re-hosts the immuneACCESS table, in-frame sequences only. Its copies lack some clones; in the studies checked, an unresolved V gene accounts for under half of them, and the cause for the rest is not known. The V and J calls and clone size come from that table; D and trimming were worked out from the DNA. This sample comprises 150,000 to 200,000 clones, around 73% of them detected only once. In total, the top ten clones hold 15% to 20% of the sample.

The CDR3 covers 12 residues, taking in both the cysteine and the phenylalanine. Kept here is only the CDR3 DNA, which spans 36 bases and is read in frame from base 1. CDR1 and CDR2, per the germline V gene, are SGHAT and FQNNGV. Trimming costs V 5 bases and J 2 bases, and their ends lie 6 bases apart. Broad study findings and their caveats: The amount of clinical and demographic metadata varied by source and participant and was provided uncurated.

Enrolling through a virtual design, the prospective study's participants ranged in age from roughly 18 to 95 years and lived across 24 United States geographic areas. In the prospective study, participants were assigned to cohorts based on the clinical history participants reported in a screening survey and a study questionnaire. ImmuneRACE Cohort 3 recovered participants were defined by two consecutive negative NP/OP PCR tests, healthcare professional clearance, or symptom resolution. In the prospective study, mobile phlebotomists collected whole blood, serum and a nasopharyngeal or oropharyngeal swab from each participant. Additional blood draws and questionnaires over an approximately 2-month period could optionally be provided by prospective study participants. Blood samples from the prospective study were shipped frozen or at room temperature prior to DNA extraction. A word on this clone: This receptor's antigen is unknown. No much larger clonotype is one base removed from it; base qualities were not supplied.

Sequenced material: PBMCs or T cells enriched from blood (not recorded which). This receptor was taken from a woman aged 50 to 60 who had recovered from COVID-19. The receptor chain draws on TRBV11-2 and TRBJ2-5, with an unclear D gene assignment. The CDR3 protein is CASSTNQETQYF. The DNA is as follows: TGTGCCAGCAGCACAAATCAAGAGACCCAGTACTTC.